This TCR beta chain derives from a study of blood T cell repertoires in COVID-19. The overall study: Whether acute or convalescent, the COVID-19 samples came from the United States, Italy and Spain. T cells, B-cell-depleted T cells, or PBMCs provided the cDNA or gDNA that served as material.

As originally analysed: Reference gene primer amplification yielded estimated nucleated cell counts. Assay: immunoSEQ multiplex PCR; the TCRdb copy retains only in-frame clones and omits some. For V, J and clone size, that table is used; D and trimming come from the DNA. The sample includes roughly 190,000 clones, roughly 80% seen only once; the top ten take around 6.9%. The clonotype originates from a man in his 60s with acute or convalescent COVID-19. Sequencing was performed on peripheral blood.

The CDR3 sequence: CASRSGGSAYNEQFF. CDR3 nucleotide sequence: TGTGCCAGCAGGTCAGGCGGGAGTGCTTACAATGAGCAGTTCTTC. The V call is TRBV2, the J call TRBJ2-1; TRBD2 matches at 7 bases. This CDR3 has 15 amino acids. With V trimmed by 6 bases and J by 4 bases, 9 bases remained unmatched. Per germline, CDR1 SNHLY and CDR2 FYNNEI.